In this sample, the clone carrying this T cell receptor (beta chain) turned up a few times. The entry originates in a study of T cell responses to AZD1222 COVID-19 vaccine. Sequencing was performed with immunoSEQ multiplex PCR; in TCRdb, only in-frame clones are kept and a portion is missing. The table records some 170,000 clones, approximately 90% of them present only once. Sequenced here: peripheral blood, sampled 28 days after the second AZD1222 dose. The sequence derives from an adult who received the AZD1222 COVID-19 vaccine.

As DNA, the CDR3 is TGTGCCTGGAGTGTACGAGCAGGGAACTATGGCTACACCTTC. Translating gives CAWSVRAGNYGYTF. The rearrangement joins TRBV30 to TRBJ1-2; perhaps TRBD1 as D (5 bases). V gave up 0 bases and J gave up 2 bases, with 10 bases separating them. CDR1 and CDR2 from the germline V gene are GTSNPN and SVGIG (reference sequence). CDR3 length: 14 amino acids. The full variable domain, with the rest looked up from reference TRBV30 and TRBJ1-2, is SQTIHQWPATLVQPVGSPLSLECTVEGTSNPNLYWYRQAAGRGLQLLFYSVGIGQISSEVPQNLSASRPQDRQFILSSKKLLLSDSGFYLCAWSVRAGNYGYTFGSGTRLTVV.